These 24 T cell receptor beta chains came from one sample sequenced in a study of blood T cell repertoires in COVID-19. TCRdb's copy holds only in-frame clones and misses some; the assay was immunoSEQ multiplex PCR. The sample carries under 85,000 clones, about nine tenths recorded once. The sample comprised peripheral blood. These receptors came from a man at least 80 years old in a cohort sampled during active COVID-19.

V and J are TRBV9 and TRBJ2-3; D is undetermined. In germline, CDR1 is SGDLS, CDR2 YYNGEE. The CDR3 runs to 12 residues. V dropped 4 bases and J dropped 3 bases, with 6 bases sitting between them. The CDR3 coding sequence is TGTGCCAGCAGCCCCGGGACAGATACGCAGTATTTT. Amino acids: CASSPGTDTQYF.

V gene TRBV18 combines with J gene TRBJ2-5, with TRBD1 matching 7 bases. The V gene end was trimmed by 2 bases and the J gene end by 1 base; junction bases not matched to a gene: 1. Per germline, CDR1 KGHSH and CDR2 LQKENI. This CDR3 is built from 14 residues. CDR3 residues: CASSPYRGQETQYF. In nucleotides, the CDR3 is TGTGCCAGCTCACCATACAGGGGCCAAGAGACCCAGTACTTC.

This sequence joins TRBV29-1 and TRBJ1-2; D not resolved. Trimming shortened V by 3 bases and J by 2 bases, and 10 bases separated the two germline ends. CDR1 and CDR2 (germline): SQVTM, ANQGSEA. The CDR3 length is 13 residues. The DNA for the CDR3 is TGCAGCGTTGAGGCGGGAAGGAACTATGGCTACACCTTC. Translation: CSVEAGRNYGYTF.

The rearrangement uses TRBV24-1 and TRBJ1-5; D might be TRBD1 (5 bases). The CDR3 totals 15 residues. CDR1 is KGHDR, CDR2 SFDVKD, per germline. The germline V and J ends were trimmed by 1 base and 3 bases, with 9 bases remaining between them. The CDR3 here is CATSDFVRDNQPQHF. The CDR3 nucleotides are TGTGCCACCAGTGATTTTGTCAGGGACAATCAGCCCCAGCATTTT.

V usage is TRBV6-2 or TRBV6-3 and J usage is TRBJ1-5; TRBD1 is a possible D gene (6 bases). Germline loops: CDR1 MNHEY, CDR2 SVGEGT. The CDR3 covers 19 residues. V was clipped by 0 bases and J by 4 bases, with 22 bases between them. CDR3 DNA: TGTGCCAGCAGTTACTCTACGCCCTCCCCAGGGGCTCGTAATCAGCCCCAGCATTTT. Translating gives CASSYSTPSPGARNQPQHF.

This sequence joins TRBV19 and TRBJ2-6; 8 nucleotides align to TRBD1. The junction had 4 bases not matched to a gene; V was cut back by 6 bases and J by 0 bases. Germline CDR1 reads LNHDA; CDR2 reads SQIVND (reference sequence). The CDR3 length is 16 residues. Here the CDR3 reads CASRGQVSSGANVLTF. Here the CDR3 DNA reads TGTGCCAGTAGGGGACAGGTTAGCTCTGGGGCCAACGTCCTGACTTTC.

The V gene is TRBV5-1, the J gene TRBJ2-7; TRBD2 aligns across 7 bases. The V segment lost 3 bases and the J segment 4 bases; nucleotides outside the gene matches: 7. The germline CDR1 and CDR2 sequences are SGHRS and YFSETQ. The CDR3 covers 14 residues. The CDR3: CASSSPGLTYEQYF. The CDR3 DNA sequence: TGCGCCAGCAGCTCACCGGGACTAACTTACGAGCAGTACTTC. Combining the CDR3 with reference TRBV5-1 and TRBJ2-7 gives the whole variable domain KAGVTQTPRYLIKTRGQQVTLSCSPISGHRSVSWYQQTPGQGLQFLFEYFSETQRNKGNFPGRFSGRQFSNSRSEMNVSTLELGDSALYLCASSSPGLTYEQYFGPGTRLTVT.

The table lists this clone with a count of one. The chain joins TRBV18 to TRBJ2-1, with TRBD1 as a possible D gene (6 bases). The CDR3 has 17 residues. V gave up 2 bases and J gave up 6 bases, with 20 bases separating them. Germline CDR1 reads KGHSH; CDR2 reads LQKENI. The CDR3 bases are TGTGCCAGCTCACCATTAGGGCCAGGGGCCGGACGCAATGAGCAGTTCTTC. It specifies CASSPLGPGAGRNEQFF.

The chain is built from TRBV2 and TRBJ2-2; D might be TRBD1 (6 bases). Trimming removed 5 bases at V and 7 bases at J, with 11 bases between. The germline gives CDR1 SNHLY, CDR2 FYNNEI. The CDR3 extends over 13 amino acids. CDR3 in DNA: TGTGCCAGCAGTACAGGGTTTATCGGGGAGCTGTTTTTT. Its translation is CASSTGFIGELFF.

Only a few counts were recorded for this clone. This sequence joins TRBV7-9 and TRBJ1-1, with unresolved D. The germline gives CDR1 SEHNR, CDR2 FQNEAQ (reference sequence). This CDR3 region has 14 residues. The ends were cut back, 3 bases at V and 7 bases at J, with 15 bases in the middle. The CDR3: CASSLAGGNREAFF. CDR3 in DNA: TGTGCCAGCAGCTTGGCCGGCGGGAACCGTGAAGCTTTCTTT.

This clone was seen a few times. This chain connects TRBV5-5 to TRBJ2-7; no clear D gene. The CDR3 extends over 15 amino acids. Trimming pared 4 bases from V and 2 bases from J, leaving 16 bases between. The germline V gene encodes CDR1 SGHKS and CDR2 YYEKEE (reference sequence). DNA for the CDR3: TGTGCCAGCAGCATAGCCGTCGGCCACACCTACGAGCAGTACGTC. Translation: CASSIAVGHTYEQYV.

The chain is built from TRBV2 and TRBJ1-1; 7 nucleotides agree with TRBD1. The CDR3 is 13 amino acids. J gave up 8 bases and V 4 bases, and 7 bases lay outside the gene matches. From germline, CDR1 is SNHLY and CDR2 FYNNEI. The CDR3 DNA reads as TGTGCCAGCAGTGTTGAGGGGGCGTCCGAAGCTTTCTTT. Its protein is CASSVEGASEAFF.

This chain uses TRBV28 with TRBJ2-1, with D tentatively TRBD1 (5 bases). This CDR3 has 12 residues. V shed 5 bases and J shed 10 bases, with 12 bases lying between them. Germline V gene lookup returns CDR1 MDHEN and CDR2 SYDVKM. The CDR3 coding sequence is TGTGCCAGCAGTACAGGAGTAAGAGAGCAGTTCTTC. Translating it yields CASSTGVREQFF.

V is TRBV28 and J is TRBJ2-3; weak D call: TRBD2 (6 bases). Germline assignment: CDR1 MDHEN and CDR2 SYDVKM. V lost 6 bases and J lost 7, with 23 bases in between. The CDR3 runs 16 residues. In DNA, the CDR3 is TGTGCCAGCAGCCCCCTTTCGGCGGGGATGTCGAATACGCAGTATTTT. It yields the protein CASSPLSAGMSNTQYF.

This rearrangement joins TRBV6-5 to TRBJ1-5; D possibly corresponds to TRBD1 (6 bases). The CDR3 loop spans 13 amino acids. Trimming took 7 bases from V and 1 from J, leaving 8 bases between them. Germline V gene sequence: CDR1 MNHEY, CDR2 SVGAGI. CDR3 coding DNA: TGTGCCAGCAAAGACAGGAGCAATCAGCCCCAGCATTTT. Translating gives CASKDRSNQPQHF.

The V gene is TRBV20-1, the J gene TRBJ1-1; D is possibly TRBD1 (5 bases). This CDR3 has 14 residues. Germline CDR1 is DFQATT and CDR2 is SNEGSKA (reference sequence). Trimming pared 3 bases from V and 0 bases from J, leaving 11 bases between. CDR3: CSASRGGMNTEAFF. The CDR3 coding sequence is TGCAGTGCTAGTCGGGGCGGGATGAACACTGAAGCTTTCTTT.

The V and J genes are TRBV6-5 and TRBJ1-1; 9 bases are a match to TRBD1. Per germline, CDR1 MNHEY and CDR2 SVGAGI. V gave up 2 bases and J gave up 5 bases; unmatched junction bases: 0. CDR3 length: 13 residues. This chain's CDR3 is CASSYGTGTEAFF. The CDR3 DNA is TGTGCCAGCAGTTACGGGACAGGGACTGAAGCTTTCTTT.

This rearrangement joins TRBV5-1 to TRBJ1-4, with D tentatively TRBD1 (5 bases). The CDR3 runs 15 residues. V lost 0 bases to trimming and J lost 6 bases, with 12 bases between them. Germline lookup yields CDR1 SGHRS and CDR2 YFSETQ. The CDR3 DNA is TGCGCCAGCAGCTTGGTCCAGGGCCCTCATGAAAAACTGTTTTTT. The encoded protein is CASSLVQGPHEKLFF.

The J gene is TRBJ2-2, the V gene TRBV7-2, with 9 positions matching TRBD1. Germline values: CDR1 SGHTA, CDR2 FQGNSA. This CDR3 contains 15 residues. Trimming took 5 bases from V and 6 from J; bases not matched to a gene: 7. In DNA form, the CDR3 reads TGTGCCAGCAGCCCCCGGGACAGGGCGGCCGGGGAGCTGTTTTTT. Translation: CASSPRDRAAGELFF. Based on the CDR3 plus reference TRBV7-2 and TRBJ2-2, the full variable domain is GAGVSQSPSNKVTEKGKDVELRCDPISGHTALYWYRQSLGQGLEFLIYFQGNSAPDKSGLPSDRFSAERTGGSVSTLTIQRTQQEDSAVYLCASSPRDRAAGELFFGEGSRLTVL.

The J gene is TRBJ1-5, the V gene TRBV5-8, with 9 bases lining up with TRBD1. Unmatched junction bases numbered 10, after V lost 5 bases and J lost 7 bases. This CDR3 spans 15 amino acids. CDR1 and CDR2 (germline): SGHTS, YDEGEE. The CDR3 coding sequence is TGTGCCAGCAGTCGTGACAGGGGGGACGACCAGCCCCAGCATTTT. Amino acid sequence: CASSRDRGDDQPQHF.

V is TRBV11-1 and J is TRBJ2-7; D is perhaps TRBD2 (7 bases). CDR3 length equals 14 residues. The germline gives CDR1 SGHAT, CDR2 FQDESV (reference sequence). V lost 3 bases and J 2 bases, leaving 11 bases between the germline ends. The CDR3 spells CASSFRGAPYEQYF. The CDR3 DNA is TGTGCCAGCAGCTTCCGGGGGGCGCCCTACGAGCAGTACTTC.

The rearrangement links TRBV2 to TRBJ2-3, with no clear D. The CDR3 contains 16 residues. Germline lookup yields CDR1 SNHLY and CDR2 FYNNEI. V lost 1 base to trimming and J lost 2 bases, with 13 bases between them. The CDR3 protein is CASSEESQLTTDTQYF. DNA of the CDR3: TGTGCCAGCAGTGAAGAGTCACAGTTAACCACAGATACGCAGTATTTT.

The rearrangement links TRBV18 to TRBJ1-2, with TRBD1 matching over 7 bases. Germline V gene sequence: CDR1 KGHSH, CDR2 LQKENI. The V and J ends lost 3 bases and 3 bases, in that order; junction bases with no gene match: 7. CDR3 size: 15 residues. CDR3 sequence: CASSPSTGTDYGYTF. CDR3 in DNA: TGTGCCAGCTCACCCTCGACAGGGACCGACTATGGCTACACCTTC.

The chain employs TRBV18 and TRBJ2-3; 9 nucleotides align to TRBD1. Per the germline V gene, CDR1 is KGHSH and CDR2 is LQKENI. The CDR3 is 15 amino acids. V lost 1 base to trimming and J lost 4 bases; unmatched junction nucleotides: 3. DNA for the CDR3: TGTGCCAGCTCACCACGACAGGGGGACGCAGATACGCAGTATTTT. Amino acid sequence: CASSPRQGDADTQYF.